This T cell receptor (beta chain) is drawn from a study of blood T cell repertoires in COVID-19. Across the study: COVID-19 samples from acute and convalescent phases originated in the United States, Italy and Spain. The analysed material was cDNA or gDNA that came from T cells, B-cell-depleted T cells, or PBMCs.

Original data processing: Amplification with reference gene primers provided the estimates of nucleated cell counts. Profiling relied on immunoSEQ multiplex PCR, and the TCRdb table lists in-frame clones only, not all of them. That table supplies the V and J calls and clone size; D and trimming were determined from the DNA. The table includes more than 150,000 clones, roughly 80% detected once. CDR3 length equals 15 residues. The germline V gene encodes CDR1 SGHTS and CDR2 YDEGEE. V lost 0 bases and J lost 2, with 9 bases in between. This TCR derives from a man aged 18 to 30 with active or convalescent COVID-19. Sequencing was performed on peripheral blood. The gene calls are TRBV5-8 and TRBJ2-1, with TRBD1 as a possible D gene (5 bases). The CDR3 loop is CASSLAAGPYNEQFF. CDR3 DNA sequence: TGTGCCAGCAGCTTGGCTGCAGGGCCCTACAATGAGCAGTTCTTC.